The entry that follows covers one TCR beta chain sequence. Its antigen is not yet known. No base quality information exists; no much larger clone differs at one position. This entry belongs to a study of blood T cell repertoires in COVID-19 (dated by TCRdb to about 2020). In terms of the full investigation: Collaborator samples came from the United States, Italy and Spain and covered acute and convalescent phases of COVID-19. The prospective study material was composed of cDNA or gDNA derived from T cells, B-cell-depleted T cells, or PBMCs. The dataset comprised deeply sampled blood TCRbeta repertoires from subjects exposed to, actively infected with, or recovered from COVID-19. The repertoires were made available in a free public database intended to serve as a resource for research on the immune response to SARS-CoV-2. The samples were drawn from two sources: the first 160 participants of the ongoing ImmuneRACE study, and 950 to 1,500 subjects contributed by 6 global collaborators. The sample metadata nearly always contained a de-identified subject ID, COVID-19 status, age in years and sex. Where HLA class I and class II types were available, the types were taken from metadata supplied by the sample provider, not from assay-based typing. What the study reported, not specific to this receptor: How much clinical and demographic metadata was included differed by source and by participant, and the metadata was provided uncurated.

CDR1 and CDR2 are drawn from the germline V gene: KGHDR, SFDVKD. At the junction V is shortened by 3 bases and J by 1 base, with 11 bases in between. There are 15 amino acids in the CDR3, from cysteine to phenylalanine inclusive. Only CDR3 DNA is held: 45 bases, read in frame from base 1. TCRbeta CDR3 regions were amplified from genomic DNA using the immunoSEQ Assay, a bias-controlled multiplex PCR. On the authors' methods: The number of nucleated cells in each sample was estimated from the amplification of reference gene primers within the assay. Sequence reads were collapsed and filtered to measure the absolute abundance of every unique TCRbeta CDR3 rearrangement. For each sample, productive Simpson clonality was calculated as the square root of Simpson's diversity index over productive rearrangements. The table was pulled from immuneACCESS by TCRdb, which kept in-frame rearrangements only. Such tables lose some clones; where checked, under half of the loss comes from unresolved V genes, and the rest has no known cause. That table is the source of V, J and clone size, and D and trimming were worked out from the DNA. For this sample the table gives some 80,000 clones, of which 86% were detected only once. Roughly a sixth of the sample rests with the top ten.

Collaborating institutions collected whole blood in K2EDTA tubes following their own protocols. Collaborator samples were shipped for TCRbeta analysis as frozen whole blood, isolated PBMCs, or DNA extracted from either sample type. The receptor was isolated from a human donor in a cohort sampled during active COVID-19. The specimen sequenced was peripheral blood. The rearrangement joined TRBV24-1 to TRBJ1-2; the D gene is perhaps TRBD1, on 6 matching bases. CDR3 loop: CATSDRSRGNYGYTF. The sequenced DNA: TGTGCCACCAGTGATCGGTCCAGGGGTAACTATGGCTACACCTTC.